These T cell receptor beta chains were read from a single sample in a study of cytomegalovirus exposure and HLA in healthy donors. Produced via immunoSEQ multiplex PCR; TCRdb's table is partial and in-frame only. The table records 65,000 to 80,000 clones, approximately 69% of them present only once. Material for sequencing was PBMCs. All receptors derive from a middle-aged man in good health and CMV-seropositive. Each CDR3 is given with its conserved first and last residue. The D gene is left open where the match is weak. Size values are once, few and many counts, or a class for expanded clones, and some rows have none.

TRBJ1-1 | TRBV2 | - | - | CASRPNRAMNTEAFF | TGTGCCAGCAGGCCGAACAGGGCTATGAACACTGAAGCTTTCTTT
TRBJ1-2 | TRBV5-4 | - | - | CASSPRGDKSTNYGYTF | TGTGCCAGCAGCCCCCGGGGAGATAAGTCGACTAACTATGGCTACACCTTC
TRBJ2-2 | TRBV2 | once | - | CAGSRALADTGELFF | TGTGCCGGCAGCCGGGCACTAGCCGACACCGGGGAGCTGTTTTTT
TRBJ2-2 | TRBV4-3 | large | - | CASSVQLGDTGELFF | TGCGCCAGCAGCGTCCAATTAGGAGACACCGGGGAGCTGTTTTTT
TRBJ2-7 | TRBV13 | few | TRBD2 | CASSPPTSGKVSEQYF | TGTGCCAGCAGCCCTCCGACTAGCGGGAAGGTATCCGAGCAGTACTTC
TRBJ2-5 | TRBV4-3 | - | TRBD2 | CASSQVGGGTETQYF | TGCGCCAGCAGCCAAGTTGGCGGGGGGACAGAGACCCAGTACTTC
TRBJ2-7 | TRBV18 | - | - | CASSPEAIYEQYF | TGTGCCAGCTCACCGGAGGCAATCTACGAGCAGTACTTC
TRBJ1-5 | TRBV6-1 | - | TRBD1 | CASSATGVNQPQHF | TGTGCCAGCAGCGCAACAGGGGTCAATCAGCCCCAGCATTTT
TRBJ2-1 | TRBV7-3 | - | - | CASSVGVTNEQFF | TGTGCCAGCAGCGTGGGAGTAACCAATGAGCAGTTCTTC
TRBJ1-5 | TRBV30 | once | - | CAWSVPRPGKNPSNQPQHF | TGTGCCTGGAGTGTACCCCGGCCAGGGAAAAACCCAAGCAATCAGCCCCAGCATTTT
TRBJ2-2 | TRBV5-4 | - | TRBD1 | CASSPIQGAPGELFF | TGTGCCAGCAGCCCCATACAGGGGGCACCCGGGGAGCTGTTTTTT
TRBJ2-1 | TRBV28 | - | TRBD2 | CASNPGLAGPYSYNEQFF | TGTGCCAGCAATCCGGGACTAGCGGGTCCCTACTCCTACAATGAGCAGTTCTTC
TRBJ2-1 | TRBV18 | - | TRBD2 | CASSPSGLAGGEQFF | TGTGCCAGCTCACCGTCGGGACTAGCGGGAGGTGAGCAGTTCTTC
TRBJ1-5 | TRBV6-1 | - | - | CASSRSEDQPQHF | TGTGCCAGCAGCCGTTCGGAGGATCAGCCCCAGCATTTT
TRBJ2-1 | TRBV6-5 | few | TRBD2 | CASSPGTSGRGEQFF | TGTGCCAGCAGTCCCGGGACTAGCGGGAGAGGTGAGCAGTTCTTC
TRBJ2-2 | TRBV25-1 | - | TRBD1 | CASSEVGSTGFGTGELFF | TGTGCCAGCAGTGAAGTGGGTTCGACAGGGTTCGGGACCGGGGAGCTGTTTTTT
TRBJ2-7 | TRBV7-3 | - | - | CASSPSGGYEQYF | TGTGCCAGCAGCCCAAGTGGCGGGTACGAGCAGTACTTC
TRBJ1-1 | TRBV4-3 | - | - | CASSQVDGGTTEAFF | TGCGCCAGCAGCCAAGTCGACGGAGGGACCACTGAAGCTTTCTTT
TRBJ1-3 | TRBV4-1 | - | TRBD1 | CASSGTGRSGNTIYF | TGCGCCAGCAGTGGGACAGGCAGATCTGGAAACACCATATATTTT
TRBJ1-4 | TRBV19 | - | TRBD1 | CASSNRDSNEKLFF | TGTGCCAGTAGTAACCGGGACAGTAATGAAAAACTGTTTTTT
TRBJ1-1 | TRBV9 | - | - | CASSGGTEAFF | TGTGCCAGCTCGGGGGGCACTGAAGCTTTCTTT
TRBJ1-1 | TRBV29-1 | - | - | CSVGSRGGSEAFF | TGCAGCGTTGGGTCCAGGGGTGGATCCGAAGCTTTCTTT
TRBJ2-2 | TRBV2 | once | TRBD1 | CASRAGQGSKGELFF | TGTGCCAGCAGGGCCGGACAGGGAAGTAAAGGGGAGCTGTTTTTT
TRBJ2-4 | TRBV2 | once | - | CASRRGTGIYF | TGTGCCAGCAGAAGGGGGACGGGAATTTACTTC
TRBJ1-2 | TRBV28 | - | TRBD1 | CASSLGRGTNYGYTF | TGTGCCAGCAGTTTGGGCAGGGGGACCAACTATGGCTACACCTTC
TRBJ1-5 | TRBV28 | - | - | CASREDRTKYSNQPQHF | TGTGCCAGCAGAGAAGACAGGACCAAATATAGCAATCAGCCCCAGCATTTT
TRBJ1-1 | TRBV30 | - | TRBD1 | CAWRAGQHTEAFF | TGTGCCTGGAGGGCGGGACAGCACACTGAAGCTTTCTTT
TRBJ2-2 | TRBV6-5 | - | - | CASSYADTRELFF | TGTGCCAGCAGTTACGCCGACACCAGGGAGCTGTTTTTT
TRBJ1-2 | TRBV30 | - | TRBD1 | CAWSAYGTLRDRANYGYTF | TGTGCCTGGAGCGCTTATGGGACACTGCGGGACAGGGCTAATTATGGCTACACCTTC
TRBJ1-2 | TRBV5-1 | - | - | CASSSGVASYGYTF | TGCGCCAGCAGCTCCGGAGTAGCCTCCTATGGCTACACCTTC
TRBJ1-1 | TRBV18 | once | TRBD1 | CASSPGQGVTEAFF | TGTGCCAGCTCACCTGGACAGGGTGTCACTGAAGCTTTCTTT
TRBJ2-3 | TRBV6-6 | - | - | CASSEFSADTQYF | TGTGCCAGCAGCGAATTTAGTGCAGATACGCAGTATTTT
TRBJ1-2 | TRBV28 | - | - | CASSSGTVGYTF | TGTGCCAGCAGTTCGGGAACGGTTGGCTACACCTTC
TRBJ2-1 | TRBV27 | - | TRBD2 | CASRGGSEQFF | TGTGCCAGCCGGGGGGGTAGTGAGCAGTTCTTC
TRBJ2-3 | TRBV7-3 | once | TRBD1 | CASSLASRGLGDTQYF | TGTGCCAGCAGCTTAGCCAGCAGGGGGTTAGGGGATACGCAGTATTTT
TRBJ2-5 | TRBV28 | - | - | CASSLPGAQETQYF | TGTGCCAGCAGTTTACCAGGCGCCCAAGAGACCCAGTACTTC
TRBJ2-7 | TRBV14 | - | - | CASSQVRDEQYF | TGTGCCAGCAGCCAAGTCCGGGACGAGCAGTACTTC
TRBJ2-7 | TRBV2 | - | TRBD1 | CASTGQLYEQYF | TGTGCCAGCACGGGACAGCTATACGAGCAGTACTTC
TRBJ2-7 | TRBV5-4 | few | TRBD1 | CASSPKGAGPGYEQYF | TGTGCCAGCAGCCCTAAGGGGGCAGGGCCGGGTTACGAGCAGTACTTC
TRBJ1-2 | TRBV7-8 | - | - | CASSLVGSNYGYTF | TGTGCCAGCAGCTTAGTTGGCTCCAACTATGGCTACACCTTC
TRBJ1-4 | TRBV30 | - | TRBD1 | CAWTPGGWSNEKLFF | TGTGCCTGGACCCCAGGGGGATGGTCTAATGAAAAACTGTTTTTT
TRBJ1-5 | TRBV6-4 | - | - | CASSESGNQPQHF | TGTGCCAGCAGTGAATCGGGAAATCAGCCCCAGCATTTT
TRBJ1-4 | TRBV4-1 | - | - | CASSQEGRGRELFF | TGCGCCAGCAGCCAAGAAGGGAGGGGTAGGGAACTGTTTTTT
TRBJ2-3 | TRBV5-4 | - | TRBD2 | CASSTRLAGWTQYF | TGTGCCAGCAGCACTCGACTAGCGGGGTGGACGCAGTATTTT
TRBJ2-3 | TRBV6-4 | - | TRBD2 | CASSDSRETDTQYF | TGTGCCAGCAGTGACTCGCGGGAGACAGATACGCAGTATTTT
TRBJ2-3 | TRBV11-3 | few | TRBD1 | CASSQGQGRIDTQYF | TGTGCCAGCAGCCAGGGACAGGGGCGGATAGATACGCAGTATTTT
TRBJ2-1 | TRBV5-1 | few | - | CASSPRRETYEQFF | TGCGCCAGCAGCCCCCGGAGGGAGACCTATGAGCAGTTCTTC
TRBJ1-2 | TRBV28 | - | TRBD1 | CASSRTGLGYTF | TGTGCCAGCAGCCGGACAGGGTTGGGCTACACCTTC
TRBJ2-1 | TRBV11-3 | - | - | CASSLDITGEQFF | TGTGCCAGCAGCTTAGATATCACGGGTGAGCAGTTCTTC
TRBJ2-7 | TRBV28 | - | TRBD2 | CASSFPTLAGGSYEQYF | TGTGCCAGCAGTTTCCCTACCCTAGCGGGAGGCTCCTACGAGCAGTACTTC
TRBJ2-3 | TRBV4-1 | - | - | CASSQVAGLTDTQYF | TGCGCCAGCAGCCAAGTTGCAGGACTCACAGATACGCAGTATTTT
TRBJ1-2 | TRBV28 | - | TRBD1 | CASSAGTGNYGYTF | TGTGCCAGCAGCGCCGGGACAGGGAACTATGGCTACACCTTC
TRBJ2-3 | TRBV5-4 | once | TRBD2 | CASSLLVSGGGTDTQYF | TGTGCCAGCAGCTTGTTAGTAAGCGGGGGGGGCACAGATACGCAGTATTTT
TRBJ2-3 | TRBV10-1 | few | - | CASSESSRADTQYF | TGCGCCAGCAGTGAGTCTAGTCGGGCAGATACGCAGTATTTT
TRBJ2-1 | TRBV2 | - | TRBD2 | CASSEAGGVGEQFF | TGTGCCAGCAGTGAGGCGGGGGGAGTAGGTGAGCAGTTCTTC